These 21 T cell receptor beta chains originate from one sample sequenced in a study of blood T cell repertoires in COVID-19. Data came from immunoSEQ multiplex PCR; TCRdb stores just in-frame clones and leaves some out. The sample shows 200,000 to 250,000 clones, 82% of them seen only once. Sequences were obtained from peripheral blood. The source is an elderly woman with COVID-19, enrolled during active disease.

The chain carries TRBV7-2 and TRBJ1-2, with a weak D call TRBD1 (6 bases). The CDR3 is 15 residues long. The germline V gene encodes CDR1 SGHTA and CDR2 FQGNSA. Deletions cut 8 bases from V and 0 bases from J, with 16 bases between. CDR3 residues: CASSGQPLPNYGYTF. The CDR3 DNA reads as TGTGCCAGCTCAGGACAGCCTCTCCCTAACTATGGCTACACCTTC.

With respect to this clone: The same CDR3 is also encoded by other DNA sequences in this sample. The chain has TRBV18 and TRBJ2-3; weak D call: TRBD1 (5 bases). The V gene's germline CDR1 is KGHSH and CDR2 LQKENI. The V end was cut by 3 bases, the J end by 3 bases, with 7 bases between. The CDR3 spans 13 residues. CDR3 in amino acids: CASSPPGTDTQYF. Here the CDR3 DNA reads TGTGCCAGCTCACCCCCAGGGACAGATACGCAGTATTTT.

This clone was counted between two and nine times. The chain recombines TRBV28 with TRBJ2-7; 7 positions agree with TRBD1. The CDR3 loop spans 15 amino acids. Germline V gene data show CDR1 as MDHEN and CDR2 as SYDVKM. Germline trimming cut 6 bases from V and 5 bases from J; bases unmatched to any gene: 13. CDR3 in amino acids: CASRTATGFYHEQYF. For the CDR3, the DNA is TGTGCCAGCAGAACCGCGACAGGGTTTTACCACGAGCAGTACTTC.

V gene TRBV5-4 combines with J gene TRBJ1-6; no firm D call. The CDR3 has 13 amino acids. The germline V gene encodes CDR1 SGHNT and CDR2 YYREEE (reference sequence). V was clipped by 6 bases and J by 8 bases, with 12 bases between them. As DNA, the CDR3 is TGTGCCAGCACACCCAGGCCTGATTCACCCCTCCACTTT. Amino acids: CASTPRPDSPLHF.

The V call is TRBV7-3, the J call TRBJ2-5; 9 bases agree with TRBD2. This CDR3 region has 16 residues. Unmatched junction bases numbered 7, after V lost 0 bases and J lost 5 bases. Looked up from germline, CDR1 is SGHTA and CDR2 is FQGTGA. In nucleotides, the CDR3 is TGTGCCAGCAGCTTAACGGGTAGCGGGAGAGAGGAGACCCAGTACTTC. It encodes CASSLTGSGREETQYF. Looking up the rest from reference TRBV7-3 and TRBJ2-5 gives the full variable domain: GAGVSQTPSNKVTEKGKYVELRCDPISGHTALYWYRQSLGQGPEFLIYFQGTGAADDSGLPNDRFFAVRPEGSVSTLKIQRTERGDSAVYLCASSLTGSGREETQYFGPGTRLLVL.

The chain couples TRBV5-4 to TRBJ2-7; 11 bases are a match to TRBD1. Germline V CDR1 and CDR2: SGHNT, YYREEE (reference sequence). Trimming at V came to 4 bases and at J to 7 bases, leaving 4 bases not matched to a gene. The CDR3 has 13 amino acids. For the CDR3, the DNA is TGTGCCAGCAGCCGGGACAGGGGGGGGGAGCAGTACTTC. Translation gives CASSRDRGGEQYF.

The chain links TRBV25-1 to TRBJ1-2; D might be TRBD1 (5 bases). Germline V gives CDR1 MGHDK, CDR2 SYGVNS. The CDR3 contains 14 residues. V lost 8 bases and J 2 bases, leaving 15 bases between the germline ends. CDR3 residues: CASQPGGGNYGYTF. DNA for the CDR3: TGTGCCAGCCAGCCCGGGGGAGGAAACTATGGCTACACCTTC.

The rearrangement links TRBV5-4 to TRBJ2-3, with 13 nucleotides matching TRBD2. The CDR3 spans 18 residues. After removal of 4 bases from V and 4 bases from J, the junction contained 12 bases not matched to a gene. Germline CDR1 is SGHNT and CDR2 is YYREEE (reference sequence). CDR3 coding DNA: TGTGCCAGCAGCCCCGCCGGACTAGCGGGAGTATCCCCAGATACGCAGTATTTT. Translation: CASSPAGLAGVSPDTQYF.

The gene calls are TRBV3-1 (or the pseudogene TRBV3-2) and TRBJ1-3; D is unclear. CDR1 is LGHDT, CDR2 YNNKEL, per germline (reference sequence). Trimming removed 1 base at V and 0 bases at J, with 13 bases between. The CDR3 is made up of 17 amino acids. The chain's CDR3 is CASSQVVGPSSGNTIYF. The DNA of the CDR3 is TGTGCCAGCAGCCAAGTCGTAGGTCCTAGCTCTGGAAACACCATATATTTT.

The V and J genes are TRBV4-2 and TRBJ2-3; a weak D match, TRBD2 (6 bases). V lost 3 bases and J lost 2, with 12 bases in between. Germline V gene data show CDR1 as LGHNA and CDR2 as YNFKEQ. This CDR3 comprises 15 residues. In nucleotides, the CDR3 is TGTGCCAGCAGCCAGTCGTCGGGGGTCACAGATACGCAGTATTTT. Translation gives CASSQSSGVTDTQYF.

The V and J genes are TRBV24-1 and TRBJ1-2; tentatively, D is TRBD1 (6 bases). In germline, CDR1 is KGHDR, CDR2 SFDVKD. The CDR3 covers 15 residues. V dropped 1 base and J dropped 7 bases, with 15 bases sitting between them. CDR3 sequence reads: CATSDFRQGFFGYTF. As DNA, the CDR3 is TGTGCCACCAGTGATTTTCGGCAGGGGTTCTTTGGCTACACCTTC.

The rearrangement joins TRBV4-1 to TRBJ1-1, with D perhaps matching TRBD1 (6 bases). Trimming shortened V by 1 base and J by 0 bases, and 15 bases separated the two germline ends. CDR3 size: 17 residues. Germline loops: CDR1 MGHRA, CDR2 YSYEKL. The CDR3 sequence is CASSQGQVYTLNTEAFF. As DNA, the CDR3 is TGCGCCAGCAGCCAAGGACAGGTTTATACTCTGAACACTGAAGCTTTCTTT.

This CDR3 reads CASSPRDRSTDTQYF. The CDR3 region has the DNA TGCGCCAGCAGCCCCCGGGACAGGAGCACAGATACGCAGTATTTT. The chain recombines TRBV5-1 with TRBJ2-3; the match to TRBD1 covers 8 bases. Per germline, CDR1 SGHRS and CDR2 YFSETQ. The CDR3 is made up of 15 amino acids. V dropped 4 bases and J dropped 0; count of bases not matched to a gene: 4. Complete variable domain (other parts from reference TRBV5-1 and TRBJ2-3): KAGVTQTPRYLIKTRGQQVTLSCSPISGHRSVSWYQQTPGQGLQFLFEYFSETQRNKGNFPGRFSGRQFSNSRSEMNVSTLELGDSALYLCASSPRDRSTDTQYFGPGTRLTVL.

The CDR3 is CASSQSPAGAQYF. The CDR3 nucleotides are TGTGCCAGCAGCCAAAGTCCTGCAGGTGCGCAGTACTTC. V and J are TRBV3-1 (or the pseudogene TRBV3-2) and TRBJ2-7; D ambiguous. Trimming took off 2 bases at V and 9 bases at J, with 14 bases between the two ends. Per germline, CDR1 LGHDT and CDR2 YNNKEL (reference sequence). This CDR3 spans 13 amino acids.

This rearrangement joins TRBV7-2 to TRBJ1-2; 8 bases align to TRBD1. From germline, CDR1 is SGHTA and CDR2 FQGNSA. J gave up 4 bases and V 1 base, and 8 bases lay outside the gene matches. The CDR3 has 16 amino acids. The CDR3 loop reads CASSLDNQGAGYGYTF. Here the CDR3 DNA reads TGTGCCAGCAGCTTAGATAACCAGGGGGCTGGCTATGGCTACACCTTC.

The table lists this clone with a few counts. This chain links TRBV18 with TRBJ1-2; D not resolved. Per the germline V gene, CDR1 is KGHSH and CDR2 is LQKENI. V lost 3 bases, J lost 8 bases, and 13 bases lay in between. The CDR3 length is 13 residues. This CDR3 reads CASSPAEGRGYTF. The CDR3 DNA sequence: TGTGCCAGCTCACCGGCGGAGGGCAGGGGCTACACCTTC.

The CDR3 is CARQQGAKWNTEAFF. The CDR3 DNA follows: TGTGCCAGACAACAGGGGGCAAAATGGAACACTGAAGCTTTCTTT. The chain combines TRBV2 with TRBJ1-1; TRBD1 agrees at 9 bases. V shed 9 bases and J 1 base; nucleotides not matched to a gene: 9. The germline gives CDR1 SNHLY, CDR2 FYNNEI. The CDR3 is 15 amino acids.

The CDR3 DNA follows: TGCGCCAGCAGCTTGGATATAGGGGTCACTGAAGCTTTCTTT. Translating it yields CASSLDIGVTEAFF. This chain joins TRBV5-1 and TRBJ1-1, with a weak D call TRBD1 (5 bases). The CDR3 is made up of 14 amino acids. Trimming left V 0 bases short and J 4 bases short, with 10 bases between. CDR1 is SGHRS, CDR2 YFSETQ, per germline.

The V call is TRBV6-6, the J call TRBJ1-2; D remains ambiguous. CDR1 and CDR2 (germline): MNHNY, SVGAGI (reference sequence). The CDR3 has 12 residues. V was clipped by 0 bases and J by 7 bases, with 6 bases between them. The CDR3: CASSYSTVGYTF. The CDR3 DNA reads as TGTGCCAGCAGTTACTCGACTGTTGGCTACACCTTC.

This chain uses TRBV5-6 with TRBJ1-2; D not certain. The CDR3 covers 14 residues. V lost 4 bases, J lost 4 bases, and 14 bases lay in between. Germline CDR1 is SGHDT and CDR2 is YYEEEE. CDR3 in DNA: TGTGCCAGCAGCCCTGAGGGCCGGAGCTATGGCTACACCTTC. It is translated as CASSPEGRSYGYTF. Full variable domain (rest looked up from reference TRBV5-6 and TRBJ1-2): DAGVTQSPTHLIKTRGQQVTLRCSPKSGHDTVSWYQQALGQGPQFIFQYYEEEERQRGNFPDRFSGHQFPNYSSELNVNALLLGDSALYLCASSPEGRSYGYTFGSGTRLTVV.

The chain couples TRBV12-3 or TRBV12-4 to TRBJ1-2; D gene uncertain. The germline V and J ends were trimmed by 7 bases and 10 bases, with 19 bases remaining between them. The CDR3 extends over 13 amino acids. The CDR3 loop reads CASTKGPPRDYTF. The DNA of the CDR3 is TGTGCCAGCACCAAGGGCCCCCCTCGGGACTACACCTTC.